The clone carrying this T cell receptor beta chain was picked up many times. Antigen: not known. The data stem from a study of T cell repertoires in cytomegalovirus infection. As for the study in general: Public TCR beta signatures marked donors with CMV infection and the matching HLA.

The study's findings and limits: Based on cumulative public TCR beta family frequency, carriers of CMV plus the relevant HLA were identified. It was HLA-C-restricted CMV-specific TCR beta clonotypes that dominated the response ex vivo.

TCRdb ran MiXCR on the reads and lists one entry per CDR3 protein. The repertoire holds under 300,000 distinct CDR3 sequences, with more than 15% as singletons. This receptor was identified in a human donor in good health (CMV status not recorded). Some clones in this sample may be carry-over from other donors' samples. The source material was CD8+ T cells from PBMCs.

CDR3 sequence reads: CASSEHLAGGEGYTF. CDR3 DNA sequence: TGTGCCAGCAGTGAACATCTGGCAGGGGGCGAGGGCTACACCTTC. The J gene is TRBJ1-2, the V gene TRBV25-1; TRBD1 aligns across 8 bases. With 2 bases clipped from V and 8 bases from J, the junction kept 10 bases outside the gene matches. Germline CDR1 and CDR2: MGHDK and SYGVNS. The CDR3 runs 15 residues.